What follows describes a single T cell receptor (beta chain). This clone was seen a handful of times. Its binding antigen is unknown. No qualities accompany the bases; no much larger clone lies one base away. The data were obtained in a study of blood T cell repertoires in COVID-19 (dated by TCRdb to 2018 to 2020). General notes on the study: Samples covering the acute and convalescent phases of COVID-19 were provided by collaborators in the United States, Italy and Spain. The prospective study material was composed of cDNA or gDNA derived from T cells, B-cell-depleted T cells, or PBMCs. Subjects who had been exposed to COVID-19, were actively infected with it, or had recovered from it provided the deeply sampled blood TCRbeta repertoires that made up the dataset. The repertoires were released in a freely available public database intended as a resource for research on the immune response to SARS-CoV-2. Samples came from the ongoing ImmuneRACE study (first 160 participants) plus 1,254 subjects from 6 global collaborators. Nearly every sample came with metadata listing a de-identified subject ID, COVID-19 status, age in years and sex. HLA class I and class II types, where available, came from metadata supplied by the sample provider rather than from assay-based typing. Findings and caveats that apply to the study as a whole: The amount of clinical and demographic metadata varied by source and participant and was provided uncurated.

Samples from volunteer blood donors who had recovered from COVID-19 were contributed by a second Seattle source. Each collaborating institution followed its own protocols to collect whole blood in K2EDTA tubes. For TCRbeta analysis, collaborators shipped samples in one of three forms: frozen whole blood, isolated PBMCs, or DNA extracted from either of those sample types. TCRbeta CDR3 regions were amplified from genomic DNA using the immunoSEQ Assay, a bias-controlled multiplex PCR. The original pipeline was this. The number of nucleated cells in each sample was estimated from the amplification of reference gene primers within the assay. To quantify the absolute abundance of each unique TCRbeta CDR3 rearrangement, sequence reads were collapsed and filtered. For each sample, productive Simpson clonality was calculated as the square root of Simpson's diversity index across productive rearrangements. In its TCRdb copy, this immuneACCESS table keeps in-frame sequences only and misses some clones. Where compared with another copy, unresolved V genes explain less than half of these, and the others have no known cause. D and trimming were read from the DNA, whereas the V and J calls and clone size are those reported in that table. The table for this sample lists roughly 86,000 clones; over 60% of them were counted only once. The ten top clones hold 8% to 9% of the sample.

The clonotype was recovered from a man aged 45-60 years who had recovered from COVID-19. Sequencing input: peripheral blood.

The CDR3 reads as follows: CASSFGGSGEQYF. The nucleotides read TGTGCCAGCAGCTTTGGAGGGTCGGGCGAGCAGTACTTC. The V gene is TRBV11-3 and the J gene is TRBJ2-7; TRBD2 is possibly the D segment (6 matching bases). V was cut back by 3 bases and J by 6 bases, leaving a gap of 12 bases between them. CDR3 length: 13 amino acids, cysteine to phenylalanine. Only the CDR3 region is kept as DNA, spanning 39 bases read in frame from base 1. Via the germline V gene, CDR1 is SGHNT and CDR2 YENEEA.